A single sample gave rise to the 27 T cell receptor beta chains below, sequenced in a study of blood T cell repertoires in COVID-19. Using immunoSEQ multiplex PCR, the repertoire was profiled, and TCRdb retains in-frame clones only, with some absent. The repertoire holds roughly 290,000 clones, with approximately 85% as singletons. Sequencing used PBMCs or T cells enriched from blood (not recorded which). These receptor sequences come from a man aged 30-40 years who had recovered from COVID-19.

CDR3 sequence reads: CATSRGYQQGETYGYTF. The CDR3 DNA reads TGTGCCACCAGCAGAGGGTATCAACAGGGGGAGACGTATGGCTACACCTTC. The chain joins TRBV15 to TRBJ1-2, with 8 nucleotides matching TRBD1. J gave up 5 bases and V 1 base, and 12 bases lay outside the gene matches. Per the germline V gene, CDR1 is LNHNV and CDR2 is YYDKDF (reference sequence). The CDR3 covers 17 residues.

The chain is built from TRBV9 and TRBJ2-6, with 7 nucleotides matching TRBD1. Germline V CDR1 and CDR2: SGDLS, YYNGEE. V lost 0 bases to trimming and J lost 2 bases; unmatched junction nucleotides: 2. The CDR3 runs to 16 residues. The CDR3 nucleotides are TGTGCCAGCAGCGTAGGAGGGGGCGCTGGGGCCAACGTCCTGACTTTC. It codes for CASSVGGGAGANVLTF.

The gene calls are TRBV30 and TRBJ1-2, with D perhaps matching TRBD1 (6 bases). The CDR3 contains 14 residues. V lost 0 bases and J lost 11, with 19 bases in between. CDR1 and CDR2 (germline): GTSNPN, SVGIG (reference sequence). This CDR3 is CAWSVASRTALYTF. In nucleotides, the CDR3 is TGTGCCTGGAGTGTAGCGTCCCGGACAGCTCTATACACCTTC.

The V gene is TRBV11-2, the J gene TRBJ1-2; 9 bases are shared with TRBD1. Trimming took 1 base from V and 5 from J; bases not matched to a gene: 5. This CDR3 region has 15 residues. CDR1 and CDR2 (germline): SGHAT, FQNNGV. CDR3 bases: TGTGCCAGCAGCTTAGGGGGACAGGGACGGTATGGCTACACCTTC. This gives the protein CASSLGGQGRYGYTF.

CDR3 DNA sequence: TGTGCTAGTGGGTCTAGCGGAGAAGAGACCCAGTACTTC. The encoded protein is CASGSSGEETQYF. J is TRBJ2-5 and V is TRBV12-5; the match to TRBD2 covers 7 bases. Losses at the gene ends were 6 bases for V and 3 bases for J; bases not matched to a gene: 4. This CDR3 region has 13 residues. The germline CDR1 and CDR2 sequences are LGHNT and FRNRAP.

The J gene is TRBJ1-1, the V gene TRBV30; D ambiguous. Germline CDR1 GTSNPN, CDR2 SVGIG (reference sequence). The CDR3 length is 12 residues. V was shortened by 3 bases and J by 6 bases, with 11 bases between the two germline ends. Here the CDR3 reads CAWSPALAEAFF. The CDR3 DNA follows: TGTGCCTGGAGCCCAGCGTTGGCTGAAGCTTTCTTT.

V and J are TRBV5-6 and TRBJ1-1, with D uncertain. Germline V gene data show CDR1 as SGHDT and CDR2 as YYEEEE. V lost 4 bases and J 5 bases, leaving 15 bases between the germline ends. CDR3 length: 14 amino acids. The CDR3: CASSASPGVTEAFF. The DNA of the CDR3 is TGTGCCAGCAGCGCTTCCCCCGGGGTTACTGAAGCTTTCTTT. Variable domain in full (rest from reference TRBV5-6 and TRBJ1-1): DAGVTQSPTHLIKTRGQQVTLRCSPKSGHDTVSWYQQALGQGPQFIFQYYEEEERQRGNFPDRFSGHQFPNYSSELNVNALLLGDSALYLCASSASPGVTEAFFGQGTRLTVV.

The chain recombines TRBV15 with TRBJ2-4; a possible D gene is TRBD1 (6 bases). The V end lost 1 base, the J end lost 7 bases, and 17 bases lay between the germline ends. Germline V gene lookup returns CDR1 LNHNV and CDR2 YYDKDF (reference sequence). The CDR3 is made up of 16 amino acids. The CDR3 DNA reads as TGTGCCACCAGCAGAGCCCAGGGGCTGGGGCCGAACATTCAGTACTTC. Its translation: CATSRAQGLGPNIQYF.

This clone was observed once. This sequence joins TRBV11-1 and TRBJ1-1; TRBD1 agrees at 10 bases. Germline V CDR1 and CDR2: SGHAT, FQDESV (reference sequence). J was trimmed by 5 bases and V by 3 bases; bases with no gene match: 6. This CDR3 has 15 residues. The CDR3 protein is CASSFLTGGETEAFF. CDR3 in DNA: TGTGCCAGCAGCTTCCTGACAGGGGGCGAAACTGAAGCTTTCTTT.

V and J are TRBV7-9 and TRBJ2-3, with TRBD2 matching 7 bases. The CDR3 loop spans 12 amino acids. V trimming: 8 bases; J trimming: 1 base; junction bases outside the gene matches: 0. The germline V gene has CDR1 SEHNR and CDR2 FQNEAQ (reference sequence). CDR3 sequence reads: CASLAGTDTQYF. The CDR3 nucleotides read TGTGCCAGCCTAGCGGGCACAGATACGCAGTATTTT.

The rearrangement links TRBV27 to TRBJ1-2; D uncertain. From germline, CDR1 is MNHEY and CDR2 SMNVEV (reference sequence). The CDR3 contains 14 residues. Trimming took 2 bases from V and 4 from J, leaving 11 bases between them. The CDR3 loop reads CASSLAQLGYGYTF. The CDR3 bases are TGTGCCAGCAGTTTAGCACAACTAGGCTATGGCTACACCTTC.

The chain carries TRBV28 and TRBJ2-2; TRBD1 aligns across 11 bases. The germline gives CDR1 MDHEN, CDR2 SYDVKM. The CDR3 has 16 residues. J gave up 6 bases and V 6 bases, and 9 bases lay outside the gene matches. CDR3 protein: CASRGTRTGGAGELFF. The CDR3 DNA reads as TGTGCCAGCAGGGGAACCAGGACAGGGGGCGCCGGGGAGCTGTTTTTT.

The J gene is TRBJ2-7, the V gene TRBV5-1; 8 bases fit TRBD1. The CDR3 runs 14 residues. After removal of 4 bases from V and 2 bases from J, the junction contained 5 bases not matched to a gene. Germline V gene data show CDR1 as SGHRS and CDR2 as YFSETQ. In DNA form, the CDR3 reads TGCGCCAGCAGCATAGGACAGGGAACCTACGAGCAGTACTTC. It specifies CASSIGQGTYEQYF.

The V call is TRBV11-3, the J call TRBJ1-4; D not certain. The CDR3 runs 14 residues. CDR1 and CDR2 from the germline V gene are SGHNT and YENEEA. The ends were cut back, 3 bases at V and 4 bases at J, with 9 bases in the middle. CDR3 sequence reads: CASSFLALNEKLFF. CDR3 DNA: TGTGCCAGCAGCTTTTTGGCTCTTAATGAAAAACTGTTTTTT. Combining the CDR3 with reference TRBV11-3 and TRBJ1-4 gives the whole variable domain EAGVVQSPRYKIIEKKQPVAFWCNPISGHNTLYWYLQNLGQGPELLIRYENEEAVDDSQLPKDRFSAERLKGVDSTLKIQPAELGDSAVYLCASSFLALNEKLFFGSGTQLSVL.

V gene TRBV27 combines with J gene TRBJ1-2, with D perhaps matching TRBD1 (5 bases). Germline-derived CDR1 and CDR2 are MNHEY and SMNVEV (reference sequence). Trimming pared 0 bases from V and 4 bases from J, leaving 9 bases between. The CDR3 extends over 14 amino acids. The CDR3 coding sequence is TGTGCCAGCAGTTTATCGGGCCAGGGCTATGGCTACACCTTC. Encoded protein: CASSLSGQGYGYTF.

V gene TRBV7-2 combines with J gene TRBJ2-3; the D is unclear. This CDR3 region has 14 residues. CDR1 and CDR2 (germline): SGHTA, FQGNSA. Trimming left V 1 base short and J 0 bases short, with 5 bases between. CDR3 amino acids: CASSLGHSTDTQYF. The CDR3 DNA is TGTGCCAGCAGCTTAGGACATAGCACAGATACGCAGTATTTT.

The V and J genes are TRBV19 and TRBJ1-4; TRBD1 is a possible D gene (6 bases). Germline loops: CDR1 LNHDA, CDR2 SQIVND (reference sequence). The CDR3 contains 17 residues. The V and J ends lost 3 bases and 6 bases respectively, with 20 bases between them. CDR3 residues: CASSILGHRDKHEKLFF. The CDR3 DNA sequence: TGTGCCAGTAGTATTCTGGGCCACAGGGATAAACATGAAAAACTGTTTTTT.

The J gene is TRBJ1-1, the V gene TRBV5-6, with D possibly TRBD1 on 5 matching bases. Germline V gene data show CDR1 as SGHDT and CDR2 as YYEEEE. Trimming left V 2 bases short and J 5 bases short, with 10 bases between. CDR3 length: 13 amino acids. The CDR3 loop is CASSLTGKTEAFF. The DNA of the CDR3 is TGTGCCAGCAGCTTAACAGGAAAAACTGAAGCTTTCTTT.

The chain links TRBV29-1 to TRBJ1-5; D may be TRBD1 (5 bases). Germline CDR1 and CDR2: SQVTM and ANQGSEA. The CDR3 covers 13 residues. V shed 5 bases and J shed 6 bases, with 14 bases lying between them. CDR3 sequence reads: CSVTGGVSQPQHF. The DNA for the CDR3 is TGCAGCGTTACCGGGGGAGTCAGTCAGCCCCAGCATTTT.

J is TRBJ2-1 and V is TRBV19, with 7 bases aligning to TRBD2. J was trimmed by 1 base and V by 5 bases; bases with no gene match: 8. The CDR3 length is 16 residues. CDR1 and CDR2 from the germline V gene are LNHDA and SQIVND (reference sequence). The CDR3 sequence: CASSAYPSGSYNEQFF. The DNA of the CDR3 is TGTGCCAGTAGTGCGTATCCTAGCGGTTCCTACAATGAGCAGTTCTTC.

The V call is TRBV13, the J call TRBJ1-1; 10 bases align to TRBD1. In germline, CDR1 is PRHDT, CDR2 FYEKMQ (reference sequence). V shed 0 bases and J 0 bases; nucleotides not matched to a gene: 10. The CDR3 is 19 residues long. In nucleotides, the CDR3 is TGTGCCAGCAGCTTAGGGACAGGGGGCTACCTGGGCATGAACACTGAAGCTTTCTTT. It specifies CASSLGTGGYLGMNTEAFF.

The rearrangement links TRBV9 to TRBJ2-3; TRBD2 might be the D (7 bases). The CDR3 totals 14 residues. Trimming stripped 4 bases from V and 1 base from J, with 10 bases between. Germline CDR1 reads SGDLS; CDR2 reads YYNGEE. CDR3 sequence (DNA): TGTGCCAGCAGCTGGGAGGGGGGCACAGATACGCAGTATTTT. It is translated as CASSWEGGTDTQYF.

This clone has only one observation. The gene calls are TRBV10-3 and TRBJ2-5; D not certain. The CDR3 has 13 amino acids. Deletions cut 4 bases from V and 0 bases from J, with 6 bases between. The germline V gene encodes CDR1 ENHRY and CDR2 SYGVKD. In DNA form, the CDR3 reads TGTGCCATCAGTGTCCAGGACCAAGAGACCCAGTACTTC. Translating it yields CAISVQDQETQYF.

The chain is built from TRBV7-9 and TRBJ1-5, with a weak D call TRBD1 (5 bases). Trimming left V 1 base short and J 9 bases short, with 10 bases between. This CDR3 is 13 amino acids long. Germline values: CDR1 SEHNR, CDR2 FQNEAQ (reference sequence). CDR3 in DNA: TGTGCCAGCAGCTTAGGCTCAGGGCGGCCCCAGCATTTT. Translated: CASSLGSGRPQHF.

The chain combines TRBV9 with TRBJ2-1, with TRBD2 matching over 11 bases. Looked up from germline, CDR1 is SGDLS and CDR2 is YYNGEE. This CDR3 is 16 amino acids long. V was pared by 2 bases and J by 9 bases, with 10 bases of the junction left unmatched. The CDR3 loop is CASSVATSGGVFEQFF. The CDR3 DNA follows: TGTGCCAGCAGCGTTGCAACTAGCGGGGGTGTATTTGAGCAGTTCTTC. Full variable domain (rest looked up from reference TRBV9 and TRBJ2-1): DSGVTQTPKHLITATGQRVTLRCSPRSGDLSVYWYQQSLDQGLQFLIQYYNGEERAKGNILERFSAQQFPDLHSELNLSSLELGDSALYFCASSVATSGGVFEQFFGPGTRLTVL.

J is TRBJ2-5 and V is TRBV27; the match to TRBD1 covers 7 bases. V dropped 6 bases and J dropped 14; count of bases not matched to a gene: 12. The CDR3 covers 12 residues. Germline V gene sequence: CDR1 MNHEY, CDR2 SMNVEV (reference sequence). The CDR3 coding sequence is TGTGCCAGCAGGACAATAGGGGGCCTGCCTTACTTC. Translation gives CASRTIGGLPYF.

The chain combines TRBV6-5 with TRBJ2-1; 9 bases agree with TRBD2. There are 15 residues in the CDR3. V lost 3 bases, J lost 5 bases, and 5 bases stayed unmatched. Germline CDR1 is MNHEY and CDR2 is SVGAGI. The CDR3 bases are TGTGCCAGCAGTTATGGGCGGGGGGGCGACAATGAGCAGTTCTTC. Protein sequence: CASSYGRGGDNEQFF.